The table lists the clone carrying this T cell receptor (beta chain) with many counts. The data are from a study of early T cells in non-severe SARS-CoV-2 infection. V was trimmed by 10 bases and J by 1 base, leaving 17 bases between them. CDR1 and CDR2 (germline): ENHRY, SYGVKD. This CDR3 spans 15 amino acids. TCRdb re-called the 5' RACE reads with MiXCR, one entry per CDR3 protein. The table includes roughly 40,000 distinct CDR3 sequences, around 6.3% detected once. The sequence was collected from an adult who was a healthcare worker with PCR-confirmed SARS-CoV-2 infection or an uninfected control (not recorded which). The chain carries TRBV10-3 and TRBJ2-1, with a weak D call TRBD2 (5 bases). The sample taken for sequencing was whole blood. CDR3 in DNA: TGTGCCACCCAAGTTCGGGAACAGTCCTACAATGAGCAGTTCTTC. This translates into CATQVREQSYNEQFF.